The 9 T cell receptor beta chains in this list originate from one sample, sequenced in a study of siplizumab effects on memory and regulatory T cells. Using immunoSEQ multiplex PCR, the repertoire was profiled, and TCRdb retains in-frame clones only, with some absent. The profile covers some 100,000 clones, with 75% to 95% appearing a single time and roughly 2.5% taken by the ten largest. The specimen was CD4+ T cells sorted from blood. These receptors all stem from a human donor in good health. Some clones in this sample may be carry-over from other donors' samples.

V is TRBV6-4 and J is TRBJ1-5, with D possibly TRBD1 on 5 matching bases. The CDR3 totals 14 residues. The V gene's germline CDR1 is MRHNA and CDR2 SNTAGT. The germline V and J ends were trimmed by 5 bases and 5 bases, with 13 bases remaining between them. CDR3 coding DNA: TGTGCCAGCAGTCTCACAGGTTTTCATCAGCCCCAGCATTTT. This gives the protein CASSLTGFHQPQHF.

This rearrangement joins TRBV7-3 to TRBJ2-7, with TRBD1 as a possible D gene (5 bases). There are 13 residues in the CDR3. With 6 bases removed from V and 3 bases from J, the gap between germline ends came to 12 bases. CDR1 is SGHTA, CDR2 FQGTGA, per germline. CDR3 DNA: TGTGCCAGCAGTCTGGACGACAGCTACGAGCAGTACTTC. Its translation: CASSLDDSYEQYF.

V gene TRBV10-3 combines with J gene TRBJ2-3, with unresolved D. Trimming stripped 6 bases from V and 3 bases from J, with 7 bases between. The CDR3 sequence is 12 residues long. CDR1 is ENHRY, CDR2 SYGVKD, per germline. The CDR3 nucleotides are TGTGCCATCAGAACGGATACAGATACGCAGTATTTT. Encoded protein: CAIRTDTDTQYF.

This clone appeared a few times. This chain uses TRBV19 with TRBJ1-5, with D possibly matching TRBD1 (5 bases). CDR1 LNHDA and CDR2 SQIVND come from the germline V gene (reference sequence). Trimming took 5 bases from V and 3 from J, leaving 8 bases between them. The CDR3 spans 13 residues. CDR3 nucleotide sequence: TGTGCCAGTAGTCCCGGGACCAATCAGCCCCAGCATTTT. This sequence encodes CASSPGTNQPQHF. The entire variable domain, with the rest obtained from reference TRBV19 and TRBJ1-5, is as follows: DGGITQSPKYLFRKEGQNVTLSCEQNLNHDAMYWYRQDPGQGLRLIYYSQIVNDFQKGDIAEGYSVSREKKESFPLTVTSAQKNPTAFYLCASSPGTNQPQHFGDGTRLSIL.

This clone showed up just once. The chain joins TRBV6-1 to TRBJ2-1; unclear D gene. V gave up 1 base and J gave up 0 bases, with 4 bases separating them. The CDR3 extends over 14 amino acids. Germline assignment: CDR1 MNHNS and CDR2 SASEGT. The CDR3 region is CASSEVSSYNEQFF. The CDR3 DNA is TGTGCCAGCAGTGAAGTAAGCTCCTACAATGAGCAGTTCTTC.

This clone has a handful of counts. The CDR3 is CASSLSRLAGIPSYEQYF. As DNA, the CDR3 is TGTGCCAGCAGCTTGAGCCGTCTAGCGGGAATCCCATCCTACGAGCAGTACTTC. The chain uses TRBV5-4 and TRBJ2-7, with 9 positions matching TRBD2. J gave up 1 base and V 1 base, and 12 bases lay outside the gene matches. Germline values: CDR1 SGHNT, CDR2 YYREEE (reference sequence). CDR3 size: 18 residues.

The genes are TRBV27 and TRBJ2-7, with D hard to call. Trimming pared 8 bases from V and 3 bases from J, leaving 14 bases between. The CDR3 covers 13 residues. From germline, CDR1 is MNHEY and CDR2 SMNVEV (reference sequence). The CDR3 DNA reads TGTGCCAGCTGTTCGATGTTAGGCTACGAGCAGTACTTC. The encoded protein is CASCSMLGYEQYF.

The chain couples TRBV7-9 to TRBJ1-2; D gene ambiguous. Germline V gene lookup returns CDR1 SEHNR and CDR2 FQNEAQ (reference sequence). Trimming pared 5 bases from V and 3 bases from J, leaving 13 bases between. There are 14 residues in the CDR3. The CDR3 region has the DNA TGTGCCAGCAGCCCGGGATTTTTTGACTATGGCTACACCTTC. Its protein is CASSPGFFDYGYTF.

This chain joins TRBV2 and TRBJ2-1, with 11 bases lining up with TRBD2. V shed 3 bases, J shed 9 bases, and the junction held 10 bases outside the gene matches. CDR3 length: 16 residues. Per germline, CDR1 SNHLY and CDR2 FYNNEI. CDR3 coding DNA: TGTGCCAGCAGTGAGAGAAGGGCTAGCGGGAGGATTGAGCAGTTCTTC. It translates to CASSERRASGRIEQFF. Full variable domain (remainder filled in from reference TRBV2 and TRBJ2-1): EPEVTQTPSHQVTQMGQEVILRCVPISNHLYFYWYRQILGQKVEFLVSFYNNEISEKSEIFDDQFSVERPDGSNFTLKIRSTKLEDSAMYFCASSERRASGRIEQFFGPGTRLTVL.